This T cell receptor beta chain stems from a study of T cells in Graves' hyperthyroidism and ophthalmopathy. Regarding this clonotype: The target antigen is unknown.

Researchers took RNA transcripts and amplified the TCR beta CDR3 regions from them. During a first-round RT-PCR of the TCR CDR3, the HTBI primer set was used. TCRdb used MiXCR to reprocess the multiplex PCR reads, holding one entry per CDR3 protein. Here the sample spans some 800,000 distinct CDR3 sequences, 38% being singletons. Germline assignment: CDR1 SQVTM and CDR2 ANQGSEA. V shed 5 bases, J shed 1 base, and the junction held 7 bases outside the gene matches. The CDR3 covers 14 residues. Using less than 12 ml of fresh peripheral blood, PBMCs were prepared. Overall study results and limits: For ophthalmopathy, model prediction preceded onset by a median roughly 5.9 months. The authors' 13 V-J model separated ophthalmopathy from stable hyperthyroidism. Blood also carried most thyroid clonotypes expanded above 0.001.

This chain joins TRBV29-1 and TRBJ2-7; 8 nucleotides line up with TRBD2. Sequences were obtained from blood. The clonotype was recovered from a man younger than 35 with Graves' hyperthyroidism. DNA for the CDR3: TGCAGCGTTATACGAAGCGGGGGTTCCTACGAGCAGTACTTC. Translated, it gives CSVIRSGGSYEQYF.